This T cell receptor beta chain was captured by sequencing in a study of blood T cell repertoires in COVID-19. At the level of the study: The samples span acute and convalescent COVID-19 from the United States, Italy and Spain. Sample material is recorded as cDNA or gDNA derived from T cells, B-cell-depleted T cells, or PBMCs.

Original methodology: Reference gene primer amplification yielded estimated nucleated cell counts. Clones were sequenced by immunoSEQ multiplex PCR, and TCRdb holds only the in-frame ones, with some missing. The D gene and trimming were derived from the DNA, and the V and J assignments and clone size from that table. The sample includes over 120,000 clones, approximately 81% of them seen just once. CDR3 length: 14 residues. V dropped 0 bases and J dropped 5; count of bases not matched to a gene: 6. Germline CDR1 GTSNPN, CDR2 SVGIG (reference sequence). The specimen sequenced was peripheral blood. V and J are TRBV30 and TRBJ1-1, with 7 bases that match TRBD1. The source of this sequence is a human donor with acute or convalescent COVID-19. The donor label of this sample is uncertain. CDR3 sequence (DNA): TGTGCCTGGAGTGTAGCGACAGGGAGTACTGAAGCTTTCTTT. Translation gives CAWSVATGSTEAFF.